This TCR beta chain is drawn from a study of T cells after yellow fever vaccination. Study background: Preparation of fractions with low cell numbers was performed using SMART-Seq v4 Ultra Low Input. Whole-study findings and limits: Primary-vaccination clones mostly resurfaced post-booster (more than 95% CD4, approximately 90% CD8).

A single record per CDR3 protein comes from TCRdb applying MiXCR to the 5' RACE reads. The sample includes hundreds of thousands of distinct CDR3 sequences, 9% to 15% seen only once; the top ten take more than 13%. Remarks on this clonotype: The target antigen is unknown.

The sequencing used PBMCs, collected on the day of the yellow fever booster vaccination. This clonotype was sampled from a man aged 25-45 years who received the YFV17D yellow fever vaccine.

In DNA form, the CDR3 reads TGCGCCAGCAGCGTCCGGGGGGGGGCCAACGAGCAGTACTTC. It yields the protein CASSVRGGANEQYF. This chain connects TRBV5-1 to TRBJ2-7; TRBD2 agrees at 8 bases. The CDR3 loop spans 14 amino acids. Unmatched junction bases numbered 8, after V lost 4 bases and J lost 5 bases. Germline V gene sequence: CDR1 SGHRS, CDR2 YFSETQ.